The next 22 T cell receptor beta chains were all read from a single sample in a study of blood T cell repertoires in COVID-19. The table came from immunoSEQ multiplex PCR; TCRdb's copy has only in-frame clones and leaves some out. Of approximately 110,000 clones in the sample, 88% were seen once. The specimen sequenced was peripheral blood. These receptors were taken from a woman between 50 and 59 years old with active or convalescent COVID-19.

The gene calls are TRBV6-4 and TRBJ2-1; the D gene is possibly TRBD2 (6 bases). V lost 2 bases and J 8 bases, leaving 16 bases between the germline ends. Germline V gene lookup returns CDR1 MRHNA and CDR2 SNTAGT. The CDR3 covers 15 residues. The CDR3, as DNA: TGTGCCAGCAGTGACGGAACGGGAGAGAGGGATGAGCAGTTCTTC. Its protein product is CASSDGTGERDEQFF.

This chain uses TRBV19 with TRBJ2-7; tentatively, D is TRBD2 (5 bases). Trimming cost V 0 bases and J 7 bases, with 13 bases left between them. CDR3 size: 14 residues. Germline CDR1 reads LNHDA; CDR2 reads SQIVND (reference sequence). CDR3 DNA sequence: TGTGCCAGTAGTATAGATCTTCGGGGTGGAGAGCAGTACTTC. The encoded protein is CASSIDLRGGEQYF.

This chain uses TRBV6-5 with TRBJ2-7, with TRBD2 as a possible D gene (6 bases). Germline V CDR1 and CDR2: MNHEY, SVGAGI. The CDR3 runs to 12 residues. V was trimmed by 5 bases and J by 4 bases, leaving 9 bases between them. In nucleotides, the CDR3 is TGTGCCAGCAGTCACGGGAGTTACGAGCAGTACTTC. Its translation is CASSHGSYEQYF.

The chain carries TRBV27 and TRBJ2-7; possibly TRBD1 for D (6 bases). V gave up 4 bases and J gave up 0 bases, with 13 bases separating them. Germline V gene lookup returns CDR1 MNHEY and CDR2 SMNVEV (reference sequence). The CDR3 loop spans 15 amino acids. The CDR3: CASSSYRDSSYEQYF. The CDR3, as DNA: TGTGCCAGCAGTTCCTACAGGGATAGCTCCTACGAGCAGTACTTC.

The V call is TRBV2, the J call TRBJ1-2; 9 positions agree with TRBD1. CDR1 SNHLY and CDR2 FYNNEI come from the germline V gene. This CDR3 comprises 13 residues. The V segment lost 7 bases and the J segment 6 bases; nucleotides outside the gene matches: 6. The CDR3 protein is CASTGQGMNGYTF. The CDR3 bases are TGTGCCAGCACTGGACAGGGGATGAATGGCTACACCTTC.

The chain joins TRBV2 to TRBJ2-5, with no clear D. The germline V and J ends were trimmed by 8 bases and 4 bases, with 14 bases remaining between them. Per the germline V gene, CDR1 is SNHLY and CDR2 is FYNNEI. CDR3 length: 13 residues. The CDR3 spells CASGVPGRETQYF. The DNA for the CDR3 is TGTGCCAGCGGAGTCCCCGGTCGAGAGACCCAGTACTTC.

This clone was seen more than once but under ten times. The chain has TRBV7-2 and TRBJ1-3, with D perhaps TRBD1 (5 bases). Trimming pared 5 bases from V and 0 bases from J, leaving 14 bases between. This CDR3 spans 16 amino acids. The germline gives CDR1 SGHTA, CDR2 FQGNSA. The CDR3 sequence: CASSGGGHYSGNTIYF. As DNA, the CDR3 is TGTGCCAGCAGCGGGGGAGGACACTACTCTGGAAACACCATATATTTT.

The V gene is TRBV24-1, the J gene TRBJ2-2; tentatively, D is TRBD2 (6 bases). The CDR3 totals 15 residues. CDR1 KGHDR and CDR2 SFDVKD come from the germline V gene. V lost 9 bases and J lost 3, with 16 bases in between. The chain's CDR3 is CATSSGGIDTGELFF. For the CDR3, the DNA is TGTGCCACCTCCTCCGGCGGGATAGACACCGGGGAGCTGTTTTTT.

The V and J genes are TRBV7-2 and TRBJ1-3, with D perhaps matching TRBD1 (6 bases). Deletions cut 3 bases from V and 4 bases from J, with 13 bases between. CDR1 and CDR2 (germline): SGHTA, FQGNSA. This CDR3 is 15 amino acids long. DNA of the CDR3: TGTGCCAGCAGCTTTGACCAGGGGCGAGGAAACACCATATATTTT. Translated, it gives CASSFDQGRGNTIYF.

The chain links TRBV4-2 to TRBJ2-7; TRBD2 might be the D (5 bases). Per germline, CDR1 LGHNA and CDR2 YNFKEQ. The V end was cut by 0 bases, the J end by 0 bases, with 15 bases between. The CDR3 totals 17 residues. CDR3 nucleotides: TGTGCCAGCAGCCAAGAGCAAGGCGGGTGGAGCTCCTACGAGCAGTACTTC. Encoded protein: CASSQEQGGWSSYEQYF.

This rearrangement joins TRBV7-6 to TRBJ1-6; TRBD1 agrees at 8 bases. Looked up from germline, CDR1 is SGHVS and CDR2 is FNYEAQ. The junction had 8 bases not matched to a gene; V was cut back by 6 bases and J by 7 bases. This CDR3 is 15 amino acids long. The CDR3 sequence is CASSTGTGGNSPLHF. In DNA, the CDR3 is TGTGCCAGCAGTACCGGGACAGGAGGCAATTCACCCCTCCACTTT.

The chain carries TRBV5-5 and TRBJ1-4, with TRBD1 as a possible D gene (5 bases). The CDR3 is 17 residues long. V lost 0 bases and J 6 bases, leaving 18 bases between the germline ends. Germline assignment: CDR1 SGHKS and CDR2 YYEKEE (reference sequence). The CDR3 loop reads CASSLVGRVRWDEKLFF. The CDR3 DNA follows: TGTGCCAGCAGCTTGGTTGGCAGGGTTCGGTGGGATGAAAAACTGTTTTTT.

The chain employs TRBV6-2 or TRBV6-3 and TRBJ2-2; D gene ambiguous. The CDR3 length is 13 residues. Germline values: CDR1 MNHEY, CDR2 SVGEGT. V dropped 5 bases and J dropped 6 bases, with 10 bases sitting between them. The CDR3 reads CASSPRSPGELFF. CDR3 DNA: TGTGCCAGCAGTCCCCGTAGTCCCGGGGAGCTGTTTTTT.

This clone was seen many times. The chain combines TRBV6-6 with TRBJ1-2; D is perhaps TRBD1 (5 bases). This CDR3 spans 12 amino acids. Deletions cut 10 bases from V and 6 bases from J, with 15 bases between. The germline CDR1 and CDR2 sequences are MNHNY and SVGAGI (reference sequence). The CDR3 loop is CATVTYRNGYTF. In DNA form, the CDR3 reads TGTGCCACCGTCACCTACAGGAATGGCTACACCTTC.

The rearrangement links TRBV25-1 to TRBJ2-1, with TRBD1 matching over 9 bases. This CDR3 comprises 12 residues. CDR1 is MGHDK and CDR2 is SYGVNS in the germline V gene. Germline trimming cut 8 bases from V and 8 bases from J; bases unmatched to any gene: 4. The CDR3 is CASSQGAYEQFF. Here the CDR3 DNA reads TGTGCCAGCTCACAGGGGGCTTATGAGCAGTTCTTC. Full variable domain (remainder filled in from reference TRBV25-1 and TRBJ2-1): EADIYQTPRYLVIGTGKKITLECSQTMGHDKMYWYQQDPGMELHLIHYSYGVNSTEKGDLSSESTVSRIRTEHFPLTLESARPSHTSQYLCASSQGAYEQFFGPGTRLTVL.

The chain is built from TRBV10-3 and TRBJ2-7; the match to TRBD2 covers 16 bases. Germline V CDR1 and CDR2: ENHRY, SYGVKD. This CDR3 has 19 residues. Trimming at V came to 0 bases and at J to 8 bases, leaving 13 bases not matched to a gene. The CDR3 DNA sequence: TGTGCCATCAGTGAGTCCGGGACTAGCGGGAGGGCCCTCGCCCGGAAGCAGTACTTC. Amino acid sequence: CAISESGTSGRALARKQYF.

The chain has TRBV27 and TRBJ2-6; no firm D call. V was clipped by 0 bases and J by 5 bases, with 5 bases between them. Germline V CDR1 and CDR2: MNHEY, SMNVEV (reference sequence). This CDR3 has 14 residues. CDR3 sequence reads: CASSLSYWANVLTF. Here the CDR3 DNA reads TGTGCCAGCAGTTTATCTTATTGGGCCAACGTCCTGACTTTC.

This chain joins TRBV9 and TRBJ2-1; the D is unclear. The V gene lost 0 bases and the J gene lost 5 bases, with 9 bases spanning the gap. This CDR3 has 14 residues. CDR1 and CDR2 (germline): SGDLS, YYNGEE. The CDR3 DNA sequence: TGTGCCAGCAGCGTAGATGGGCGCGACAATGAGCAGTTCTTC. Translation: CASSVDGRDNEQFF.

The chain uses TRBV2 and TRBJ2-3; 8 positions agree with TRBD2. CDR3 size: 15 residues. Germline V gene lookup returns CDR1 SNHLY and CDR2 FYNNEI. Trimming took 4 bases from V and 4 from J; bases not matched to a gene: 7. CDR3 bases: TGTGCCAGCAGTGCTCAGGGACTAGATTCAGATACGCAGTATTTT. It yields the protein CASSAQGLDSDTQYF.

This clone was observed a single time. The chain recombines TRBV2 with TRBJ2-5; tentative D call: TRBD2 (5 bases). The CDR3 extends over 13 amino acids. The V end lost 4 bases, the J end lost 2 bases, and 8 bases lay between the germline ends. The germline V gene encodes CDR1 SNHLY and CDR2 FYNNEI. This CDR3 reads CASSVGEQETQYF. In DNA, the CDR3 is TGTGCCAGCAGTGTCGGGGAACAAGAGACCCAGTACTTC.

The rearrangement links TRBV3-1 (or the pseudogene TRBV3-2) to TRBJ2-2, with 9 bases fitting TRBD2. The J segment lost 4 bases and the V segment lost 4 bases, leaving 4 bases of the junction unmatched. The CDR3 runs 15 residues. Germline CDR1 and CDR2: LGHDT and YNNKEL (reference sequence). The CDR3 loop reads CASSLAGGGTGELFF. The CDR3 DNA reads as TGTGCCAGCAGCCTTGCGGGAGGGGGCACCGGGGAGCTGTTTTTT.

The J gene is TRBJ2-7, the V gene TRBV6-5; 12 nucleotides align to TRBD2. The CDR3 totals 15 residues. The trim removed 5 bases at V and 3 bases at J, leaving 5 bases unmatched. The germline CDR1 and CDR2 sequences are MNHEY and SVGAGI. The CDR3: CASSPTSGRFYEQYF. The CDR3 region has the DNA TGTGCCAGCAGTCCCACTAGCGGGAGGTTCTACGAGCAGTACTTC.